These 11 T cell receptor beta chains share one sample of origin, sequenced in a study of cytomegalovirus exposure and HLA in healthy donors. The PCR had 60 Vbeta and 13 Jbeta primers. The method was immunoSEQ multiplex PCR; TCRdb's version includes in-frame clones alone and lacks a portion of them. The sample includes some 150,000 clones, roughly 80% seen only once; the top ten take 1.5% to 2%. The sequencing sample was made of PBMCs. The receptor source for this set is a female donor in good health and CMV-seronegative.

The J gene is TRBJ2-3, the V gene TRBV27, with 15 bases matching TRBD2. This CDR3 is 18 amino acids long. Germline V gene data show CDR1 as MNHEY and CDR2 as SMNVEV (reference sequence). V shed 5 bases, J shed 5 bases, and the junction held 11 bases outside the gene matches. The CDR3 reads CASSPRTSGGAMLDTQYF. CDR3 bases: TGTGCCAGCAGTCCCCGGACTAGCGGGGGGGCGATGTTAGATACGCAGTATTTT.

This clone was picked up one time. This chain connects TRBV27 to TRBJ2-5; D ambiguous. V was trimmed by 3 bases and J by 2 bases, leaving 16 bases between them. Germline V gene sequence: CDR1 MNHEY, CDR2 SMNVEV (reference sequence). The CDR3 length is 16 residues. Written as DNA, the CDR3 is TGTGCCAGCAGTTTCAGAGAGTCCGGAGCGCAAGAGACCCAGTACTTC. It translates to CASSFRESGAQETQYF.

A word on this clone: One junction end disagrees with the germline gene, perhaps due to a read error. J is TRBJ1-3 and V is TRBV7-9; TRBD1 might be the D (5 bases). Germline V gene sequence: CDR1 SEHNR, CDR2 FQNEAQ (reference sequence). This CDR3 is 16 amino acids long. CDR3 residues: CSSSWLGTGDPNTIYF. CDR3 nucleotide sequence: TGTTCCAGCAGCTGGCTTGGGACGGGAGACCCGAACACCATATATTTT.

The chain is built from TRBV11-2 and TRBJ2-7; tentatively, D is TRBD2 (6 bases). V was trimmed by 5 bases and J by 0 bases, leaving 11 bases between them. The CDR3 is 14 residues long. Germline V gene data show CDR1 as SGHAT and CDR2 as FQNNGV. The CDR3 is CASSRDSSSYEQYF. DNA for the CDR3: TGTGCCAGCAGCCGGGACTCCAGCTCCTACGAGCAGTACTTC.

V and J are TRBV28 and TRBJ2-7; 11 nucleotides line up with TRBD2. The CDR3 is 15 residues long. V was clipped by 3 bases and J by 4 bases; unmatched bases: 5. Germline CDR1 and CDR2: MDHEN and SYDVKM. This chain's CDR3 is CASSFAGTSGYEQYF. The CDR3 nucleotides read TGTGCCAGCAGTTTTGCCGGGACTAGCGGATACGAGCAGTACTTC.

The V and J genes are TRBV19 and TRBJ2-4, with a possible D match to TRBD2 (5 bases). The CDR3 covers 11 residues. V was clipped by 1 base and J by 16 bases, with 11 bases between them. Germline lookup yields CDR1 LNHDA and CDR2 SQIVND (reference sequence). This CDR3 reads CASSIATSPYF. CDR3 nucleotides: TGTGCCAGTAGTATAGCTACTAGTCCCTACTTC.

The chain has TRBV5-1 and TRBJ2-3; D perhaps matches TRBD1 (6 bases). Germline CDR1 SGHRS, CDR2 YFSETQ. The ends were cut back, 0 bases at V and 2 bases at J, with 7 bases in the middle. The length of the CDR3 is 14 residues. In nucleotides, the CDR3 is TGCGCCAGCAGCTTGGGACAGGACACAGATACGCAGTATTTT. As protein: CASSLGQDTDTQYF.

This sequence joins TRBV28 and TRBJ2-7, with TRBD1 matching 7 bases. CDR1 and CDR2 (germline): MDHEN, SYDVKM. The CDR3 has 15 amino acids. Unmatched junction bases numbered 6, after V lost 2 bases and J lost 2 bases. The CDR3 bases are TGTGCCAGCAGTTTAGTAGGACAGGCAACCTACGAGCAGTACTTC. It yields the protein CASSLVGQATYEQYF. The whole variable domain, filled in from reference TRBV28 and TRBJ2-7, reads DVKVTQSSRYLVKRTGEKVFLECVQDMDHENMFWYRQDPGLGLRLIYFSYDVKMKEKGDIPEGYSVSREKKERFSLILESASTNQTSMYLCASSLVGQATYEQYFGPGTRLTVT.

This clone was picked up a small number of times. The rearrangement joins TRBV19 to TRBJ2-3; D is unclear. The CDR3 totals 13 residues. Germline CDR1 and CDR2: LNHDA and SQIVND (reference sequence). Trimming shortened V by 6 bases and J by 0 bases, and 7 bases separated the two germline ends. CDR3 loop: CASRLASTDTQYF. CDR3 coding DNA: TGTGCCAGTAGGTTGGCCAGCACAGATACGCAGTATTTT.

The V gene is TRBV19, the J gene TRBJ1-5; 10 bases are shared with TRBD1. Per the germline V gene, CDR1 is LNHDA and CDR2 is SQIVND (reference sequence). J was trimmed by 0 bases and V by 6 bases; bases with no gene match: 2. This CDR3 has 15 residues. The CDR3 DNA follows: TGTGCCAGTAGCGGACAGGGGGTTAGCAATCAGCCCCAGCATTTT. Encoded protein: CASSGQGVSNQPQHF.

The chain recombines TRBV27 with TRBJ2-1; D unclear. Germline CDR1 is MNHEY and CDR2 is SMNVEV (reference sequence). Trimming cost V 5 bases and J 8 bases, with 22 bases left between them. CDR3 size: 16 residues. The CDR3 region has the DNA TGTGCCAGCAGTGTAGGTAGTGGGCAGATTAGGCATGAGCAGTTCTTC. This translates into CASSVGSGQIRHEQFF.